This is a list of T cell receptor beta chains from one sample in a study of cytomegalovirus exposure and HLA in healthy donors. Some clones are missing from TCRdb's copy, which holds only in-frame ones; the method was immunoSEQ multiplex PCR. Of about 110,000 clones in the sample, around three quarters were seen once. Sequenced material: PBMCs. The receptors here all came from a boy under 18 in good health and CMV-seronegative. CDR3s include the opening cysteine and the closing phenylalanine or tryptophan. A D gene is named only where the DNA matches it firmly. Clone size, where shown, is once, few, many, or a class for clones that have expanded.

V gene	D gene	clone size	J gene	CDR3 DNA	CDR3 protein
TRBV5-4	.	.	TRBJ2-7	TGTGCCAGCAGCTCGACAGATCTTCCCTACGAGCAGTACTTC	CASSSTDLPYEQYF
TRBV2	TRBD1	few	TRBJ2-7	TGTGCCAGCATGGAACAGGGGGCGAGACCCTACGAGCAGTACTTC	CASMEQGARPYEQYF
TRBV2	.	.	TRBJ2-3	TGTGCCAGCAGCCCGGAGACGGGAGCCCCAGATACGCAGTATTTT	CASSPETGAPDTQYF
TRBV6-6	.	.	TRBJ1-2	TGTGCTACTGCGAGGGAACGATCTACCGGCTACACCTTC	CATARERSTGYTF
TRBV28	.	.	TRBJ1-2	TGTGCCAGCAGTTTAGGGGGGATCGGTAACTATGGCTACACCTTC	CASSLGGIGNYGYTF
TRBV29-1	.	.	TRBJ1-2	TGCAGCGTTTCGGGTAATGACTATGGCTACACCTTC	CSVSGNDYGYTF
TRBV7-8	.	.	TRBJ1-1	TGTGCCGCGGAAAGAATGAACACTGAAGCTTTCTTT	CAAERMNTEAFF
TRBV10-2	TRBD2	.	TRBJ2-7	TGCGCCAGCACCCAAGCGGGGACGGGAGACTACGAGCAGTACTTC	CASTQAGTGDYEQYF
TRBV6-5	.	.	TRBJ1-1	TGTGCCAGCAGCTCAGTCGGGACTGAAGCTTTCTTT	CASSSVGTEAFF
TRBV5-1	.	.	TRBJ2-3	TGCGCCAGCAGCTCCCGGGAGACCGATACGCAGTATTTT	CASSSRETDTQYF
TRBV9	.	once	TRBJ2-7	TGTGCCAGCAGCCCTATCTCCTACGAGCAGTACTTC	CASSPISYEQYF
TRBV13	TRBD1	.	TRBJ2-7	TGTGCCAGCAGCTTTTTACAGGGGGCAAACGAGCAGTACTTC	CASSFLQGANEQYF
TRBV4-1	.	.	TRBJ1-5	TGCGCCAGCAGCCAAGACAGTTCCAAGCCCCAGCATTTT	CASSQDSSKPQHF
TRBV5-6	.	.	TRBJ2-5	TGTGCCAGCACCTGGGGGAAGCGGGTCGAAGAGACCCAGTACTTC	CASTWGKRVEETQYF
TRBV6-1	.	few	TRBJ1-2	TGTGCCAGCAATCAACAGGGACCTAACTATGGCTACACCTTC	CASNQQGPNYGYTF
TRBV2	.	.	TRBJ1-2	TGTGCCAGCAGTGACGAGGGAGGCGGCTACACCTTC	CASSDEGGGYTF
TRBV27	.	few	TRBJ1-4	TGTGCCAGCAGTGGGCGGAGGAATGAAAAACTGTTTTTT	CASSGRRNEKLFF
TRBV12-1	.	.	TRBJ2-7	TGTGCCAGCAGCCCGGGACAGGGGTGGGCCCTCCGTGAGCAGTACTTC	CASSPGQGWALREQYF
TRBV7-2	TRBD1	.	TRBJ2-5	TGTGCCAGCAGCTTAGTTTCGACAGGGGGACAAGAGACCCAGTACTTC	CASSLVSTGGQETQYF
TRBV11-1	.	many	TRBJ1-2	TGTGCCAGCAGCTTAGTAGGGACATCCTATGGCTACACCTTC	CASSLVGTSYGYTF
TRBV11-2	TRBD1	.	TRBJ1-1	TGTGCCAGCAGCTTAGCGGGACAGGGGATTTCCCTGAACACTGAAGCTTTCTTT	CASSLAGQGISLNTEAFF
TRBV7-2	TRBD1	few	TRBJ2-7	TGTGCCAGCAGCTTACGGGACAGGGGCCTCCCCTACGAGCAGTACTTC	CASSLRDRGLPYEQYF
TRBV7-9	TRBD2	.	TRBJ2-7	TGTGCCAGCAGCTTAGATCTAGCGGGAGCAGCCTACGAGCAGTACTTC	CASSLDLAGAAYEQYF